This T cell receptor beta chain stems from a study of human T cells and chemical hapten exposure. This clonotype was recorded many times. For the library, individual cDNA molecules each received unique molecular identifiers. One entry per CDR3 protein, called by TCRdb with MiXCR from the RACE reads. The table has roughly 30,000 distinct CDR3 sequences, 7.4% seen once. The sample's time point: healthy volunteer bleed at 2 weeks. Whole blood, unfractionated, served as the material for total RNA extraction. The sequence came from a human donor in good health. Some clones in this sample may be carry-over from other donors' samples. Sequenced material: whole blood.

The CDR3 bases are TGCAGTGCTAGACCACACCCTCGACAGCGATTCAACCAAGAGACCCAGTACTTC. Encoded protein: CSARPHPRQRFNQETQYF. The V call is TRBV20-1, the J call TRBJ2-5; D might be TRBD1 (5 bases). CDR3 length: 18 residues. V was shortened by 2 bases and J by 0 bases, with 22 bases between the two germline ends. Looked up from germline, CDR1 is DFQATT and CDR2 is SNEGSKA (reference sequence).